A selection of T cell receptor beta chains follows, all from one sample in a study of a mutant IDH1 vaccine in newly diagnosed glioma. The data were produced by immunoSEQ multiplex PCR, yet TCRdb's version contains in-frame clones alone and is incomplete. The repertoire holds about 38,000 clones, roughly 78% seen once, with just over 9% in the top ten. This material consisted of PBMCs, taken from a glioma patient treated with radiotherapy, temozolomide or both. Source of these receptors: a man in his forties with glioma. Some clones in this sample may be carry-over from other donors' samples. The CDR3 runs from the conserved cysteine through the conserved F or W. A D gene is named only where the DNA matches it firmly. Rows give clone size only sometimes, using once, few, many, or a class for an expanded clone.

V gene,clone size,D gene,J gene,CDR3 DNA,CDR3 protein
TRBV7-9,NA,TRBD1,TRBJ1-4,TGTGCCAGCAGCCAGACAGGGCTTAATGAAAAACTGTTTTTT,CASSQTGLNEKLFF
TRBV4-1,NA,TRBD2,TRBJ2-1,TGCGCCAGCAGCCGAGGACTAGCTCTAAGCTCCTACAATGAGCAGTTCTTC,CASSRGLALSSYNEQFF
TRBV30,NA,NA,TRBJ1-5,TGTGCCTGGACCGGACAGCACAATCAGCCCCAGCATTTT,CAWTGQHNQPQHF
TRBV6-5,NA,NA,TRBJ1-2,TGTGCCAGCAGTCCCCGCCGGACGACTAACTATGGCTACACCTTC,CASSPRRTTNYGYTF
TRBV23-1,medium-sized,NA,TRBJ2-7,TGCGCCAGCAGTCAGGGTTCGGTGGATAGCTACGAGCAGTACTTC,CASSQGSVDSYEQYF
TRBV5-4,NA,NA,TRBJ1-2,TGTGCCAGCAGTCCCAGGTCACAGGGAGAGGGCTACACCTTC,CASSPRSQGEGYTF
TRBV30,NA,NA,TRBJ2-7,TGTGCCTGGGCCGGGCAGCACGAGCAGTACTTC,CAWAGQHEQYF
TRBV5-1,NA,NA,TRBJ1-4,TGCGCCAGCAGCTTGGCGTGGGAAAATGAAAAACTGTTTTTT,CASSLAWENEKLFF
TRBV2,NA,NA,TRBJ1-1,TGTGCCAGCACCAGGGGTGGGCCATCGAACACTGAAGCTTTCTTT,CASTRGGPSNTEAFF
TRBV10-3,NA,NA,TRBJ2-7,TGTGCCATCAGTGAGCCTCTCGGAGATAGAATACCCTACGAGCAGTACTTC,CAISEPLGDRIPYEQYF
TRBV7-9,NA,NA,TRBJ1-6,TGTGCCAGCAGTCCCGGGATCAGGAGTTCACCCCTCCACTTT,CASSPGIRSSPLHF
TRBV10-3,NA,NA,TRBJ1-5,TGTGCCATCACCCCGGGCCCTGCGGGTAGCAATCAGCCCCAGCATTTT,CAITPGPAGSNQPQHF
TRBV6-6,few,NA,TRBJ2-2,TGTGCCAGCAGTTTGGGGGTGCCCGGGGAGCTGTTTTTT,CASSLGVPGELFF
TRBV6-5,NA,NA,TRBJ2-7,TGTGCCAGCAGTTACTCCCGGGGGCGTGCTGACGAGCAGTACTTC,CASSYSRGRADEQYF
TRBV5-1,NA,NA,TRBJ2-7,TGCGCCAGCAGCTTGGTGGCCTCTACCTACGAGCAGTACTTC,CASSLVASTYEQYF
TRBV9,NA,NA,TRBJ1-2,TGTGCCAGCGGAGGGTTCGAGCGTGGCTACACCTTC,CASGGFERGYTF
TRBV7-2,NA,NA,TRBJ2-3,TGTGCCAGCAGCTTAGAGGCCGGAGCATCCCCCGCAGATACGCAGTATTTT,CASSLEAGASPADTQYF